The sequence of this T cell receptor beta chain was determined in a study of T-cell memory formation after mild COVID-19 (dated by TCRdb to the early 2020s). With respect to the entire study: Most TCR sequence clusters were specific to one of the two donors. In a couple of donors, T-cell clones that expanded and contracted after mild COVID-19 were tracked by sequencing TCRalpha and TCRbeta repertoires over time. Two young, previously healthy adult volunteers, one female and one male, were included in the cohort. Findings and caveats that apply to the study as a whole: Some responding clones were detected in pre-infection memory, suggesting pre-existing cross-reactive memory T cells joined the SARS-CoV-2 response. Balanced CD4/CD8 phenotypes were observed for clones contracting from day 15 to 85, whereas a bias towards CD4+ was observed for a second wave of clones expanding from day 15 to 37. Only a couple of mild cases were covered in the study, and larger cohorts including severe cases with pre-infection samples were considered necessary. Whether the second-wave clones peaking on day 37 were SARS-CoV-2 specific was not confirmed. Contracting CD4+ clones were located mainly in the CM and EM memory subsets, whereas CD8+ clones were found to be enriched in EMRA.

The CDR3 sequence holds 14 residues, the cysteine and phenylalanine included. Just the 42-base CDR3 DNA is kept, in frame starting at base 1. Trimming takes 3 bases off V and 5 bases off J; junction bases not matched to a gene: 5. CDR1 and CDR2 are read off the germline V gene as MDHEN and SYDVKM. The sample holds a few counts of this clonotype. Its antigen remains unidentified. Per-nucleotide qualities are absent, and no much larger clonotype sits a single base away. Ficoll-Paque density gradient centrifugation was used to isolate PBMCs. The data were produced on an Illumina NovaSeq 6000. TCRalpha and TCRbeta cDNA libraries were constructed by 5'RACE with constant-segment primers, with sample barcodes and unique molecular identifiers being introduced. Trizol reagent was used to extract RNA from every sample. Library amplification was performed in two PCR steps, and a second sample barcode and Illumina TruSeq adapters were introduced in the second step. The libraries were sequenced on an Illumina NovaSeq using 2 x 150 bp paired-end reads. On the study's bioinformatics: With migec v1.2.7, reads were demultiplexed and then collapsed into UMI-guided consensus sequences. Using mixcr v2.1.11, UMI consensuses were aligned to TRA and TRB V and J templates and then assembled into clonotypes. Clonotypes were classified as expanded or contracted when called significant by both edgeR and NoisET, with noise models trained on biological replicates. For edgeR calls, the thresholds were a false discovery rate-adjusted p below 0.01 and a log2 fold-change of 1. As an exploratory analysis of dynamics, PCA with hierarchical clustering was applied to max-normalized trajectories of the 1000 most abundant clonotypes. Separately sequenced CD4+ and CD8+ repertoires were used to assign a CD4 or CD8 phenotype to each responding clone. TCRdb's own reprocessing of the public reads used fastp at Q25 and MiXCR and kept productive beta chains. Entries that share a CDR3 protein sequence are merged under the most common genes and DNA. What appears here as the V and J calls and clone size reflects TCRdb's work, not the paper's. The sample data list about 560,000 distinct CDR3 sequences, and approximately 15% of these were observed just once. Together, the top ten hold just over 8% of the sample.

Specimen: PBMCs or a T cell subset sorted from them (not recorded which). The V and J segments used are TRBV28 and TRBJ2-7, and 9 junction bases match TRBD1. This TCR derives from an adult woman who had mild COVID-19 (a few samples of this study predate the infection). The sample titles of this study are shuffled in the database, so cell type and time point are left out; the donor was told from shared clones. Read as DNA, the sequence is TGTGCCAGCAGTTTTCCTGGACAGGGGAACGAGCAGTACTTC. Translated, it gives CASSFPGQGNEQYF.